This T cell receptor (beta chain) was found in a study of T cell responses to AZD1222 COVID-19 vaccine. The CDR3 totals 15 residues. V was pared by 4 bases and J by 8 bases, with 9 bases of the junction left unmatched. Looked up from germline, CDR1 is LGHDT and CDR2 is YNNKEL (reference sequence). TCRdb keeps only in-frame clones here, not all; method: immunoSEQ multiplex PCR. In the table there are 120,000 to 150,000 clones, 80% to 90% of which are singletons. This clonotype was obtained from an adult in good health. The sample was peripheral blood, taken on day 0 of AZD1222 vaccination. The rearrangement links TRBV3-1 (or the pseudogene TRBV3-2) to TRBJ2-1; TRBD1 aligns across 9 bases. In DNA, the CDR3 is TGTGCCAGCAGCCTTCAACAGGGGGCTGGGGATGAGCAGTTCTTC. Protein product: CASSLQQGAGDEQFF.